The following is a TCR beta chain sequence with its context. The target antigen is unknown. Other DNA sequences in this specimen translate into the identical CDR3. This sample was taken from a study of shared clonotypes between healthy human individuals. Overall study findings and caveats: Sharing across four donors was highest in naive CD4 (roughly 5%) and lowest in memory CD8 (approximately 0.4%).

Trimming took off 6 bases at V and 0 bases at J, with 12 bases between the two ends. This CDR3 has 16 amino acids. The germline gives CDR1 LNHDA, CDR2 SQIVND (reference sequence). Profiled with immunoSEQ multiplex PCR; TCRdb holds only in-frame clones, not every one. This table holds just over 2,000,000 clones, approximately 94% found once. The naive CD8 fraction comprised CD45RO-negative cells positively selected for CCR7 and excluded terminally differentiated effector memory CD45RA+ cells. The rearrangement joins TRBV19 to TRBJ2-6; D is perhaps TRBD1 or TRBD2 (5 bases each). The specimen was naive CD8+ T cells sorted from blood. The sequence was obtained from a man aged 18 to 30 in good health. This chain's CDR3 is CASSLGVPSGANVLTF. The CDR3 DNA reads TGTGCCAGTAGCCTGGGGGTGCCCTCTGGGGCCAACGTCCTGACTTTC. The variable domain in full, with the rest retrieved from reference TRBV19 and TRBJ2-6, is DGGITQSPKYLFRKEGQNVTLSCEQNLNHDAMYWYRQDPGQGLRLIYYSQIVNDFQKGDIAEGYSVSREKKESFPLTVTSAQKNPTAFYLCASSLGVPSGANVLTFGAGSRLTVL.